This T cell receptor beta chain was retrieved from a study of blood T cell repertoires in COVID-19. Some clones are missing from TCRdb's copy, which holds only in-frame ones; the method was immunoSEQ multiplex PCR. Of over 250,000 clones in the sample, about 87% are singletons; the top ten hold approximately 5%. Trimming stripped 4 bases from V and 6 bases from J, with 23 bases between. The CDR3 totals 17 residues. Germline CDR1 reads LGHDT; CDR2 reads YNNKEL (reference sequence). The rearrangement links TRBV3-1 (or the pseudogene TRBV3-2) to TRBJ2-3; D ambiguous. Sequencing used PBMCs or T cells enriched from blood (not recorded which). This receptor was identified in a woman in her 30s who had recovered from COVID-19. CDR3 DNA: TGTGCCAGCAGCCCCCTAACCCCCGCGGTCGACTTTGATACGCAGTATTTT. Amino acids: CASSPLTPAVDFDTQYF.